Listed here are 20 T cell receptor beta chains from one sample, sequenced in a study of blood T cells in healthy people across ages. The second PCR ran 7 to 11 cycles with a sample-barcoded 5' primer and J-beta primers. MiXCR, applied by TCRdb to the 5' RACE reads, yields one record per CDR3 protein. The sample lists fewer than 800,000 distinct CDR3 sequences, approximately 50% occurring once. Sequences were obtained from blood. The receptors here all came from a woman aged 55 to 70 in good health.

V usage is TRBV7-2 and J usage is TRBJ1-2, with 7 bases lining up with TRBD1. Losses at the gene ends were 7 bases for V and 4 bases for J; bases not matched to a gene: 15. Germline lookup yields CDR1 SGHTA and CDR2 FQGNSA. The CDR3 covers 16 residues. DNA of the CDR3: TGTGCCAGCACCATCTGGGGGGGCAGGGGGGGCTATGGCTACACCTTC. Protein sequence: CASTIWGGRGGYGYTF.

The chain carries TRBV20-1 and TRBJ2-7; TRBD1 is a possible D gene (5 bases). V lost 0 bases to trimming and J lost 7 bases, with 22 bases between them. The CDR3 totals 16 residues. Germline CDR1 DFQATT, CDR2 SNEGSKA (reference sequence). The chain's CDR3 is CSARDYLRTSYNEQYF. The CDR3 region has the DNA TGCAGTGCTAGAGATTACCTAAGGACATCTTACAATGAGCAGTACTTC.

This clonotype was counted only a few times. The chain has TRBV4-3 and TRBJ2-1; weak D call: TRBD2 (6 bases). Per germline, CDR1 LGHNA and CDR2 YSLEER. Deletions cut 1 base from V and 5 bases from J, with 12 bases between. The CDR3 has 15 residues. The CDR3 DNA reads TGCGCCAGCAGCCAAGGGGAGGACCGCCACAATGAGCAGTTCTTC. Its translation: CASSQGEDRHNEQFF.

V and J are TRBV20-1 and TRBJ2-2; D possibly corresponds to TRBD2 (7 bases). Trimming left V 6 bases short and J 7 bases short, with 21 bases between. Per the germline V gene, CDR1 is DFQATT and CDR2 is SNEGSKA (reference sequence). The CDR3 has 15 residues. This CDR3 reads CSAPIHRGAGGELFF. DNA for the CDR3: TGCAGTGCCCCGATTCACCGGGGGGCCGGCGGGGAGCTGTTTTTT.

This clonotype was recorded a few times. The chain couples TRBV28 to TRBJ1-5; TRBD1 matches at 8 bases. Looked up from germline, CDR1 is MDHEN and CDR2 is SYDVKM. This CDR3 is built from 17 residues. V lost 6 bases to trimming and J lost 0 bases; unmatched junction nucleotides: 10. In DNA, the CDR3 is TGTGCCAGCAGATTAGGACAGGGAGGTTATAGCAATCAGCCCCAGCATTTT. As protein: CASRLGQGGYSNQPQHF.

The CDR3 loop reads CASSEGRTGGGYTF. The CDR3 nucleotides read TGTGCCAGCAGTGAAGGTCGGACAGGGGGCGGCTACACCTTC. The rearrangement uses TRBV2 and TRBJ1-2; TRBD1 matches 11 bases. The junction had 3 bases not matched to a gene; V was cut back by 1 base and J by 8 bases. Germline V gives CDR1 SNHLY, CDR2 FYNNEI. The CDR3 is made up of 14 amino acids. Full variable domain (outside the CDR3, taken from reference TRBV2 and TRBJ1-2): EPEVTQTPSHQVTQMGQEVILRCVPISNHLYFYWYRQILGQKVEFLVSFYNNEISEKSEIFDDQFSVERPDGSNFTLKIRSTKLEDSAMYFCASSEGRTGGGYTFGSGTRLTVV.

The chain has TRBV14 and TRBJ1-1; a possible D gene is TRBD1 (6 bases). This CDR3 contains 13 residues. Trimming left V 3 bases short and J 3 bases short, with 8 bases between. The germline V gene encodes CDR1 SGHDN and CDR2 FVKESK. CDR3 region: CASSQAGDTEAFF. As DNA, the CDR3 is TGTGCCAGCAGCCAGGCAGGGGACACTGAAGCTTTCTTT.

CDR3: CASSLRAVGAFF. CDR3 nucleotides: TGTGCCAGCAGTTTACGGGCAGTCGGGGCTTTCTTT. This chain uses TRBV28 with TRBJ1-1; D call uncertain. CDR1 MDHEN and CDR2 SYDVKM come from the germline V gene. This CDR3 has 12 residues. Trimming took 2 bases from V and 11 from J, leaving 12 bases between them.

The chain joins TRBV5-6 to TRBJ2-3; D unclear. V was pared by 0 bases and J by 4 bases, with 12 bases between. The germline V gene encodes CDR1 SGHDT and CDR2 YYEEEE. The CDR3 is 15 amino acids. The CDR3 nucleotides read TGTGCCAGCAGCTTGGATACTCTAGTCTCAGATACGCAGTATTTT. This sequence encodes CASSLDTLVSDTQYF. The full variable domain, completed using reference TRBV5-6 and TRBJ2-3, is DAGVTQSPTHLIKTRGQQVTLRCSPKSGHDTVSWYQQALGQGPQFIFQYYEEEERQRGNFPDRFSGHQFPNYSSELNVNALLLGDSALYLCASSLDTLVSDTQYFGPGTRLTVL.

The chain uses TRBV6-6 and TRBJ2-7; 7 nucleotides align to TRBD2. The germline V gene has CDR1 MNHNY and CDR2 SVGAGI (reference sequence). The V and J ends lost 7 bases and 3 bases, in that order; junction bases with no gene match: 9. The CDR3 contains 14 residues. The CDR3 is CASTTGASGYEQYF. CDR3 nucleotide sequence: TGTGCCAGCACCACAGGAGCTAGCGGCTACGAGCAGTACTTC.

A few counts support this clonotype. The chain has TRBV2 and TRBJ2-3, with no clear D. The CDR3 loop spans 13 amino acids. Deletions cut 4 bases from V and 0 bases from J, with 5 bases between. CDR1 and CDR2 from the germline V gene are SNHLY and FYNNEI. The CDR3: CASSGESTDTQYF. CDR3 DNA: TGTGCCAGCAGTGGAGAAAGCACAGATACGCAGTATTTT.

This clonotype appeared a few times. J is TRBJ1-5 and V is TRBV9; TRBD1 is a possible D gene (5 bases). The germline V gene has CDR1 SGDLS and CDR2 YYNGEE. Trimming removed 3 bases at V and 0 bases at J, with 10 bases between. CDR3 length: 15 residues. The CDR3 sequence: CASSDSGHSNQPQHF. The CDR3 nucleotides are TGTGCCAGCAGCGACAGCGGACATAGCAATCAGCCCCAGCATTTT.

The V call is TRBV6-5, the J call TRBJ1-6, with D hard to call. This CDR3 region has 18 residues. V shed 2 bases and J shed 0 bases, with 14 bases lying between them. The germline gives CDR1 MNHEY, CDR2 SVGAGI. The CDR3 sequence is CASSYGTAADSYNSPLHF. Here the CDR3 DNA reads TGTGCCAGCAGTTACGGTACGGCGGCGGACTCCTATAATTCACCCCTCCACTTT.

V gene TRBV29-1 combines with J gene TRBJ2-2; D may be TRBD1 (6 bases). Germline values: CDR1 SQVTM, CDR2 ANQGSEA. V lost 6 bases and J 7 bases, leaving 18 bases between the germline ends. There are 14 residues in the CDR3. The CDR3 is CSVSSGAVDGELFF. The CDR3 region has the DNA TGCAGCGTCTCATCAGGGGCCGTGGACGGGGAGCTGTTTTTT.

On this clonotype itself: One junction end disagrees with the germline gene, perhaps due to a read error. The chain employs TRBV28 and TRBJ1-2; D is undetermined. Germline CDR1 and CDR2: MDHEN and SYDVKM. The CDR3 covers 13 residues. This CDR3 reads CAGSIHVNYGYTF. The CDR3 bases are TGTGCCGGCAGCATACACGTTAACTATGGCTACACCTTC.

This clonotype was detected a few times. V usage is TRBV2 and J usage is TRBJ1-2; no clear D. The CDR3 sequence is 13 residues long. Between the trimmed V and J ends, which lost 7 bases and 8 bases, there was a span of 17 bases. Germline CDR1 reads SNHLY; CDR2 reads FYNNEI. CDR3 sequence: CASILGPMRGYTF. The CDR3 DNA follows: TGTGCCAGCATTCTAGGTCCTATGCGGGGCTACACCTTC.

The chain links TRBV28 to TRBJ2-7, with D perhaps matching TRBD1 (6 bases). The CDR3 spans 15 residues. Trimming removed 2 bases from V and 6 bases from J, with 17 bases in between. Germline lookup yields CDR1 MDHEN and CDR2 SYDVKM. The CDR3 here is CASSLATGLKFEQYF. The CDR3 nucleotides read TGTGCCAGCAGTTTAGCGACAGGCCTAAAATTCGAGCAGTACTTC.

This clonotype was counted at least ten times. The chain has TRBV20-1 and TRBJ2-5, with 8 bases fitting TRBD2. The V gene end was trimmed by 1 base and the J gene end by 5 bases; junction bases not matched to a gene: 15. Per germline, CDR1 DFQATT and CDR2 SNEGSKA (reference sequence). The CDR3 runs 17 residues. The CDR3 sequence: CSARVLAAGGTWETQYF. The CDR3 DNA reads TGCAGTGCTAGAGTATTAGCGGCGGGAGGTACATGGGAGACCCAGTACTTC.

This clonotype has just a few counts. The J gene is TRBJ2-7, the V gene TRBV29-1; D unresolved. V lost 2 bases to trimming and J lost 5 bases, with 7 bases between them. The CDR3 sequence is 11 residues long. Germline V lookup: CDR1 SQVTM, CDR2 ANQGSEA. The CDR3, as DNA: TGCAGCGTTGAAAGTCGCCACGAGCAGTACTTC. Encoded protein: CSVESRHEQYF.

V gene TRBV10-3 combines with J gene TRBJ2-5; TRBD2 agrees at 15 bases. V lost 7 bases to trimming and J lost 4 bases; unmatched junction nucleotides: 19. Per germline, CDR1 ENHRY and CDR2 SYGVKD. The CDR3 covers 20 residues. DNA of the CDR3: TGTGCCATCAAAATCCTCGGACTAGCGGGAGGGCCTTTCCTCCTAGAGACCCAGTACTTC. Its protein is CAIKILGLAGGPFLLETQYF.